Below are 16 T cell receptor beta chains sequenced from a single sample in a study of shared clonotypes between healthy human individuals. The data were produced by immunoSEQ multiplex PCR, yet TCRdb's version contains in-frame clones alone and is incomplete. The sample records over a million clones, roughly 97% being singletons. The sample was naive CD4+ T cells sorted from blood. Subset noted: CD45RA+ positively selected. The receptors stem from a man aged 25-45 years in good health.

This chain joins TRBV7-9 and TRBJ2-2; D gene uncertain. This CDR3 has 13 residues. Germline CDR1 is SEHNR and CDR2 is FQNEAQ (reference sequence). V lost 1 base and J 2 bases, leaving 2 bases between the germline ends. The CDR3 is CASSLGNTGELFF. CDR3 DNA sequence: TGTGCCAGCAGCTTAGGAAACACCGGGGAGCTGTTTTTT. The full variable domain, completed using reference TRBV7-9 and TRBJ2-2, is DTGVSQNPRHKITKRGQNVTFRCDPISEHNRLYWYRQTLGQGPEFLTYFQNEAQLEKSRLLSDRFSAERPKGSFSTLEIQRTEQGDSAMYLCASSLGNTGELFFGEGSRLTVL.

CDR3 loop: CASSPGGTVEKLFF. CDR3 sequence (DNA): TGTGCCAGCAGTCCCGGGGGGACAGTTGAAAAACTGTTTTTT. The V and J genes are TRBV2 and TRBJ1-4; TRBD1 aligns across 7 bases. The CDR3 extends over 14 amino acids. Germline trimming cut 5 bases from V and 7 bases from J; bases unmatched to any gene: 7. Germline CDR1 SNHLY, CDR2 FYNNEI.

The chain recombines TRBV5-4 with TRBJ2-1, with 8 bases identical to TRBD2. From germline, CDR1 is SGHNT and CDR2 YYREEE (reference sequence). Trimming at V came to 2 bases and at J to 4 bases, leaving 2 bases not matched to a gene. This CDR3 contains 14 residues. The CDR3 reads CASSLAGDYNEQFF. The CDR3 DNA is TGTGCCAGCAGCTTAGCGGGAGATTACAATGAGCAGTTCTTC.

The rearrangement joins TRBV5-1 to TRBJ1-3, with no clear D. Trimming removed 4 bases at V and 0 bases at J, with 11 bases between. The CDR3 spans 15 residues. Germline values: CDR1 SGHRS, CDR2 YFSETQ. In DNA form, the CDR3 reads TGCGCCAGCAGCCCAACGGACTACTCTGGAAACACCATATATTTT. It codes for CASSPTDYSGNTIYF.

This chain connects TRBV12-2 to TRBJ2-4; the table's D call, TRBD1, has no DNA check behind it. TRBV12-2 is a pseudogene locus. The CDR3 has 15 residues. The CDR3 reads CASRFTGVAKNIQYF. The CDR3 nucleotides are TGTGCAAGTCGCTTCACAGGGGTAGCCAAAAACATTCAGTACTTC.

The V and J genes are TRBV18 and TRBJ2-7, with no clear D. Germline V lookup: CDR1 KGHSH, CDR2 LQKENI. The CDR3 is made up of 14 amino acids. The V end lost 2 bases, the J end lost 2 bases, and 10 bases lay between the germline ends. In nucleotides, the CDR3 is TGTGCCAGCTCACCAAGCCGTATTGCCTACGAGCAGTACTTC. It translates to CASSPSRIAYEQYF.

The chain links TRBV28 to TRBJ2-7; D may be TRBD1 (6 bases). Deletions cut 5 bases from V and 0 bases from J, with 20 bases between. The CDR3 consists of 17 residues. In germline, CDR1 is MDHEN, CDR2 SYDVKM. The CDR3 loop reads CASSTPALGAGSYEQYF. The DNA of the CDR3 is TGTGCCAGCAGTACCCCCGCCCTGGGGGCCGGCTCCTACGAGCAGTACTTC.

V gene TRBV7-2 combines with J gene TRBJ1-5, with D uncertain. The CDR3 has 13 amino acids. Trimming left V 2 bases short and J 9 bases short, with 11 bases between. Germline V lookup: CDR1 SGHTA, CDR2 FQGNSA. CDR3 sequence (DNA): TGTGCCAGCAGCTTAAAGGCTCTTGGGCCCCAGCATTTT. This codes for CASSLKALGPQHF.

This rearrangement joins TRBV7-9 to TRBJ2-3; a possible D gene is TRBD1 (5 bases). Germline V gene lookup returns CDR1 SEHNR and CDR2 FQNEAQ (reference sequence). The CDR3 is made up of 14 amino acids. V dropped 0 bases and J dropped 4 bases, with 8 bases sitting between them. CDR3 residues: CASSLATGSDTQYF. The CDR3 region has the DNA TGTGCCAGCAGCTTAGCCACAGGTTCAGATACGCAGTATTTT.

Only one count was recorded for this clone. This chain uses TRBV29-1 with TRBJ2-7, with TRBD1 matching 10 bases. The V gene's germline CDR1 is SQVTM and CDR2 ANQGSEA. The CDR3 is made up of 14 amino acids. The trim removed 5 bases at V and 2 bases at J, leaving 6 bases unmatched. CDR3 protein: CSVRRQGAAYEQYF. The CDR3 DNA reads as TGCAGCGTTAGGAGACAGGGGGCTGCCTACGAGCAGTACTTC.

The chain carries TRBV5-4 and TRBJ1-3; no firm D call. The CDR3 length is 14 residues. The V end lost 3 bases, the J end lost 2 bases, and 9 bases lay between the germline ends. Germline CDR1 SGHNT, CDR2 YYREEE (reference sequence). The CDR3 nucleotides are TGTGCCAGCAGCTCCTTGGCACCTGGAAACACCATATATTTT. This gives the protein CASSSLAPGNTIYF.

The chain recombines TRBV6-5 with TRBJ1-2, with D possibly TRBD1 on 5 matching bases. The CDR3 consists of 13 residues. From germline, CDR1 is MNHEY and CDR2 SVGAGI. Trimming took off 2 bases at V and 6 bases at J, with 10 bases between the two ends. CDR3 loop: CASSYGGWDGYTF. DNA for the CDR3: TGTGCCAGCAGTTACGGGGGTTGGGATGGCTACACCTTC.

The gene calls are TRBV27 and TRBJ2-2; weak D call: TRBD2 (6 bases). Germline V gene sequence: CDR1 MNHEY, CDR2 SMNVEV (reference sequence). V lost 5 bases and J lost 9, with 19 bases in between. This CDR3 has 15 amino acids. The chain's CDR3 is CASSRLRDSIWELFF. DNA of the CDR3: TGTGCCAGCAGTCGGCTACGGGACTCTATCTGGGAGCTGTTTTTT.

The V gene is TRBV28, the J gene TRBJ2-3; no reliable D call. The CDR3 consists of 14 residues. Germline V lookup: CDR1 MDHEN, CDR2 SYDVKM. Trimming stripped 7 bases from V and 1 base from J, with 12 bases between. For the CDR3, the DNA is TGTGCCAGCACCTCTACTCGACGCACAGATACGCAGTATTTT. It translates to CASTSTRRTDTQYF.

V usage is TRBV12-5 and J usage is TRBJ2-5; 15 nucleotides align to TRBD2. CDR3 size: 14 residues. Germline V CDR1 and CDR2: LGHNT, FRNRAP. V trimming: 7 bases; J trimming: 5 bases; junction bases outside the gene matches: 2. The CDR3 sequence is CASAGLAGGETQYF. The CDR3 coding sequence is TGTGCTAGTGCGGGACTAGCGGGAGGTGAGACCCAGTACTTC. The full variable domain, with the rest looked up from reference TRBV12-5 and TRBJ2-5, is DARVTQTPRHKVTEMGQEVTMRCQPILGHNTVFWYRQTMMQGLELLAYFRNRAPLDDSGMPKDRFSAEMPDATLATLKIQPSEPRDSAVYFCASAGLAGGETQYFGPGTRLLVL.

The V gene is TRBV5-4, the J gene TRBJ2-7; 10 bases match TRBD2. Germline V lookup: CDR1 SGHNT, CDR2 YYREEE (reference sequence). Trimming took 1 base from V and 2 from J; bases not matched to a gene: 3. This CDR3 has 15 residues. CDR3: CASSLITSGTYEQYF. CDR3 coding DNA: TGTGCCAGCAGCTTGATAACTAGCGGGACCTACGAGCAGTACTTC.